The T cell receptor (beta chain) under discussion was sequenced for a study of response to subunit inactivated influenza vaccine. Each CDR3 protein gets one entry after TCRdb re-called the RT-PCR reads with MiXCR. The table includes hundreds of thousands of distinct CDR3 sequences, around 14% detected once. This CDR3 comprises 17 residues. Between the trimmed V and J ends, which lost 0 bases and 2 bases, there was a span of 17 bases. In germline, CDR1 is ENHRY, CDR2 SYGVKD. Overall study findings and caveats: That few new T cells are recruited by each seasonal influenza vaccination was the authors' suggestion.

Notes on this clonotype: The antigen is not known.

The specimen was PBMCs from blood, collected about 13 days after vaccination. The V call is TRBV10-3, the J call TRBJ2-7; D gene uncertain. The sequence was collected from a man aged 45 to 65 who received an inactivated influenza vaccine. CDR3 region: CAISESRIFPRTYEQYF. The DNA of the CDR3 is TGTGCCATCAGTGAGTCGAGGATCTTTCCACGTACCTACGAGCAGTACTTC.